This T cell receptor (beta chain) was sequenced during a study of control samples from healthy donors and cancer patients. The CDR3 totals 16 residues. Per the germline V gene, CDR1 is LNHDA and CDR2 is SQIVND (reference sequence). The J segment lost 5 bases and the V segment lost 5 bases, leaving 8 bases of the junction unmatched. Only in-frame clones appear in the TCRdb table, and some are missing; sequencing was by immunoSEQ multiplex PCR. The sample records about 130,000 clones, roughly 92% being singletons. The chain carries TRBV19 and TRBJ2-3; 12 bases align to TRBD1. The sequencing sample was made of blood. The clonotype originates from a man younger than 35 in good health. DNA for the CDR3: TGTGCCAGTAGTCCTCTGGGACAGGGGGCAAGAGATACGCAGTATTTT. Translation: CASSPLGQGARDTQYF.